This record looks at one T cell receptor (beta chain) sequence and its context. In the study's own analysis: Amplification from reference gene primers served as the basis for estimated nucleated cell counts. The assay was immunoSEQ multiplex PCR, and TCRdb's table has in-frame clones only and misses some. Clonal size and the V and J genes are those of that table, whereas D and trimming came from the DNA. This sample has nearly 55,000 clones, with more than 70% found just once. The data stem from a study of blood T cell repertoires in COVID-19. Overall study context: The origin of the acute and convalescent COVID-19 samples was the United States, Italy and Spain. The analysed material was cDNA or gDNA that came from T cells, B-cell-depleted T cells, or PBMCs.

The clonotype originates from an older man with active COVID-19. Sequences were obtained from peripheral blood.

In nucleotides, the CDR3 is TGTGCCAGCAGCCAAGACTCGGGGGGGTCCTTTTATGGCTACACCTTC. Protein: CASSQDSGGSFYGYTF. The chain uses TRBV3-1 (or the pseudogene TRBV3-2) and TRBJ1-2, with a tentative D call TRBD1 (5 bases). This CDR3 spans 16 amino acids. The V and J ends lost 0 bases and 5 bases respectively, with 16 bases between them. Germline V CDR1 and CDR2: LGHDT, YNNKEL (reference sequence).